This T cell receptor beta chain was sequenced during a study of graft-versus-host responses after intestinal transplantation. Study at large: After anti-thymocyte globulin induction, recipients took tacrolimus and steroids for around three years. Study-wide results and caveats: High graft-versus-host to host-versus-graft clonal ratios were seen in allografts of patients with graft-donor T cell macrochimerism. An association linked early post-transplant HvG declines with peak circulating GvH clone levels.

Libraries were prepared by immunoSEQ multiplex PCR; TCRdb keeps only in-frame clonotypes and omits some of them. In the table there are approximately 79,000 clones, about four fifths of which are singletons. A note on this clone: Its antigen is not known.

V was cut by 2 bases and J by 2 bases, with 13 bases left in between. The CDR3 covers 15 residues. Germline CDR1 is SGHRS and CDR2 is YFSETQ. The TCR comes from a human donor who received an intestinal transplant. The sample was unstimulated CD4+ T cells sorted from spleen or lymph node cells, taken before intestinal transplant. This sequence joins TRBV5-1 and TRBJ2-5; D possibly corresponds to TRBD1 (5 bases). Here the CDR3 DNA reads TGCGCCAGCAGCTTAGGGGTCAGCGTTCAAGAGACCCAGTACTTC. It yields the protein CASSLGVSVQETQYF.